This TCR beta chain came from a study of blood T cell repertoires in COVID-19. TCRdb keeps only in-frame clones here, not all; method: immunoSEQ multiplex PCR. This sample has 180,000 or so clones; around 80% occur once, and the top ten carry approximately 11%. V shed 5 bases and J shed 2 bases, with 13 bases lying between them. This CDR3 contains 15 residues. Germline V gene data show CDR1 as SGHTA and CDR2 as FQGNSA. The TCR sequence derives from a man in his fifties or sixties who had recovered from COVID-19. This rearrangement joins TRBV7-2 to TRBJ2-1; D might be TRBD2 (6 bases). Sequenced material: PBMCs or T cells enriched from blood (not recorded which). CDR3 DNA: TGTGCCAGCAGCACCGGAGGGCAAGCCTACAATGAGCAGTTCTTC. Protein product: CASSTGGQAYNEQFF. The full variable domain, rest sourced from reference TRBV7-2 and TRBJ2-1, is GAGVSQSPSNKVTEKGKDVELRCDPISGHTALYWYRQSLGQGLEFLIYFQGNSAPDKSGLPSDRFSAERTGGSVSTLTIQRTQQEDSAVYLCASSTGGQAYNEQFFGPGTRLTVL.